A selection of T cell receptor beta chains follows, all from one sample in a study of blood T cells in healthy people across ages. TCRdb passed the 5' RACE reads through MiXCR, listing each CDR3 protein once. Among approximately 580,000 distinct CDR3 sequences listed, around 24% were seen once. These data also formed part of another study, on T cells of mothers and their children.

Sequencing was done on a sample of blood. All receptors come from a boy between 10 and 17 years old in good health. The CDR3 runs from the conserved cysteine through the conserved F or W.

CDR3 length	V gene	J gene	CDR3 protein
17	TRBV4-1	TRBJ2-2	CASSPEGVGTGGRELFF
14	TRBV6-6	TRBJ1-2	CASRWDRGEYGYTF
17	TRBV15	TRBJ2-6	CATSKRTRIPGANVLTF
13	TRBV20-1	TRBJ1-2	CSAPRDSNYGYTF
15	TRBV4-3	TRBJ1-2	CASSQDSGSSYGYTF
15	TRBV12-3/TRBV12-4	.	CASSFYDRTSHEQYF
14	TRBV7-9	.	CASSLAAGDYEQYF
13	TRBV2	TRBJ1-4	CACTRSTNEKLFF
11	TRBV12-3/TRBV12-4	TRBJ1-2	CATLEGYGYTF
14	TRBV6-2/TRBV6-3	TRBJ2-7	CASSKPDRTYEQYF
14	TRBV4-3	TRBJ2-3	CASSQDLGAGTQYF
14	TRBV28	.	CASRKFVVSHEQYF
13	TRBV7-9	TRBJ2-7	CASSPHHSYEQYF
14	TRBV2	TRBJ1-6	CASSLRLLNSPLHF
15	TRBV7-3	TRBJ2-7	CASSPGQGFPYEQYF
13	TRBV9	.	CASSVALSYEQYF
13	TRBV12-3/TRBV12-4	TRBJ2-6	CASRKEGANVLTF
16	TRBV7-2	TRBJ2-7	CASSLARPGPSYEQYF
14	TRBV20-1	TRBJ2-5	CSARTPGRPVKQYF
12	TRBV12-3/TRBV12-4	TRBJ1-1	CASRPGTLEAFF
15	TRBV21-1	.	CASSKAAGAGYEQYF
19	TRBV7-2	TRBJ2-1	CASSLATPSRGAVSNEQFF
17	TRBV6-2/TRBV6-3	TRBJ2-1	CASREGGRFSSYNEQFF
14	TRBV19	TRBJ2-1	CASSWIAGDNEQFF
14	TRBV2	TRBJ1-1	CARLNPTQGTEAFF
15	TRBV20-1	TRBJ2-7	CSANQQDLSSYEQYF
16	TRBV28	.	CASSPVRVGKYYEQYF
13	TRBV5-1	TRBJ1-1	CASSLASDTEAFF
14	TRBV28	TRBJ2-7	CASSRQGTSYEQYF
13	TRBV20-1	TRBJ2-1	CSATRGARNEQFF
13	TRBV15	TRBJ1-1	CATSLGQNTEAFF
16	TRBV7-3	TRBJ2-1	CASSIRGEWTYNEQFF
13	TRBV7-2	TRBJ2-7	CASSLWRGDEQYF
13	TRBV4-3	TRBJ2-7	CASSQGQDTEQYF
16	TRBV5-6	TRBJ2-7	CASSFGRVGATYEQYF
13	TRBV10-3	.	CATAGTSKDEQFF
18	TRBV5-4	TRBJ1-4	CASSPVPGQGAVGEKLFF
14	TRBV7-2	TRBJ2-7	CASSPGDRTYEQYF
14	TRBV20-1	.	CSAKPGLAGDEQFF
13	TRBV7-6	TRBJ1-2	CASSQVRGNGYTF
15	TRBV27	TRBJ2-6	CASSYGLSGANVLTF
16	TRBV28	TRBJ2-1	CASSLGTAVAYNEQFF
15	TRBV9	TRBJ2-1	CASSETSGPWNEQFF
17	TRBV12-5	TRBJ2-2	CASGLPWDPINTGELFF
13	TRBV20-1	TRBJ2-1	CSARKPLNNEVGF
16	TRBV6-1	TRBJ2-5	CASRDIAGTDQETQYF